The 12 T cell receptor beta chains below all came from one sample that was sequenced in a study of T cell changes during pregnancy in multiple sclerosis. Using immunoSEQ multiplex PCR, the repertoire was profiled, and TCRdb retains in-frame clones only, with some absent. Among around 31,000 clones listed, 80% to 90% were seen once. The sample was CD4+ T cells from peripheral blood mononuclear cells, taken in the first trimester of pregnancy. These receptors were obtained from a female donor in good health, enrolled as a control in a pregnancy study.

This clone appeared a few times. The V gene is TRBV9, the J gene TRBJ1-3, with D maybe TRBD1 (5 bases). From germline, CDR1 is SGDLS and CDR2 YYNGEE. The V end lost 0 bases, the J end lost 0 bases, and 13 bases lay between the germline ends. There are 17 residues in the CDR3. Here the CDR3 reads CASSVESTGYSGNTIYF. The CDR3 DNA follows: TGTGCCAGCAGCGTAGAATCAACAGGCTACTCTGGAAACACCATATATTTT.

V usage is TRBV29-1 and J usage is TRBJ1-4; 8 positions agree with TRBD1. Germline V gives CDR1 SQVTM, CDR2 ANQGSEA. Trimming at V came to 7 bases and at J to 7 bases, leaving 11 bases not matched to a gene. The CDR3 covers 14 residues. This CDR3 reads CSAGQGIEGEKLFF. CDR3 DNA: TGCAGCGCTGGACAGGGCATTGAGGGTGAAAAACTGTTTTTT.

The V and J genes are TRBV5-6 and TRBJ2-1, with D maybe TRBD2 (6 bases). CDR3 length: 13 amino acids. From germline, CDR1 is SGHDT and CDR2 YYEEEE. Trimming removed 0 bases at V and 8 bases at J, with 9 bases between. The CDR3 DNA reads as TGTGCCAGCAGCTTGGCAGGGACTTATGAGCAGTTCTTC. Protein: CASSLAGTYEQFF. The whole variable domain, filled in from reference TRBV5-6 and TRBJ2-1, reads DAGVTQSPTHLIKTRGQQVTLRCSPKSGHDTVSWYQQALGQGPQFIFQYYEEEERQRGNFPDRFSGHQFPNYSSELNVNALLLGDSALYLCASSLAGTYEQFFGPGTRLTVL.

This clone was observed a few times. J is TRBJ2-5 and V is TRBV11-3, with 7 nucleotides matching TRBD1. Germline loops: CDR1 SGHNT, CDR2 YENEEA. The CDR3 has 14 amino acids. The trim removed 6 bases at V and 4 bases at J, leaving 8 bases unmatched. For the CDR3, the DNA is TGTGCCAGCAGTCAGGGGGTGGTCGTAGAGACCCAGTACTTC. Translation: CASSQGVVVETQYF.

The DNA for the CDR3 is TGTGCCAGCAGCCGGACTAGCGGGGGAGTTAATACGCAGTATTTT. Protein product: CASSRTSGGVNTQYF. V and J are TRBV7-2 and TRBJ2-3; 13 nucleotides align to TRBD2. Germline assignment: CDR1 SGHTA and CDR2 FQGNSA. The junction had 6 bases not matched to a gene; V was cut back by 5 bases and J by 7 bases. The CDR3 has 15 residues.

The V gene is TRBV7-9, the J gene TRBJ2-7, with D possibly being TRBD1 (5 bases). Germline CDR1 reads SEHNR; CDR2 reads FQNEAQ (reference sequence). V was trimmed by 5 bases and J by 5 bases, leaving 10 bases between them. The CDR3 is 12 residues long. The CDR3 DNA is TGTGCCAGCAGCATACAGGTCCACGAGCAGTACTTC. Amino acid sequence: CASSIQVHEQYF.

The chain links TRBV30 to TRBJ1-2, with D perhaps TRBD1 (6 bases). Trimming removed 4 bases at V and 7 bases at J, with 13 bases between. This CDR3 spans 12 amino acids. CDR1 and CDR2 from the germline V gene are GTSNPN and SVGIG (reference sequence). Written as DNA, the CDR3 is TGTGCCTGGAAACAGGGAGTCTTTGGCTACACCTTC. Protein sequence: CAWKQGVFGYTF.

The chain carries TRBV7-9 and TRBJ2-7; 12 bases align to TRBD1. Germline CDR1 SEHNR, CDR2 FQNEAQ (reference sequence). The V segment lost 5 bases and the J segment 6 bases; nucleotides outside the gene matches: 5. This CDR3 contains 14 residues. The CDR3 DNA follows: TGTGCCAGCAGCCCGGGACAGGGGGCAGGCGAGCAGTACTTC. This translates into CASSPGQGAGEQYF.

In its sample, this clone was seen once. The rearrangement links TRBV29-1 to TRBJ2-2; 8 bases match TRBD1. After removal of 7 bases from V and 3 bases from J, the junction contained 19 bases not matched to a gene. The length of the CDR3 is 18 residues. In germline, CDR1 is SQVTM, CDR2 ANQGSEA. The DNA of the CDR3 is TGCAGCGCCCCTCACAGGGGGACGGGCGGACGGGACACCGGGGAGCTGTTTTTT. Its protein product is CSAPHRGTGGRDTGELFF.

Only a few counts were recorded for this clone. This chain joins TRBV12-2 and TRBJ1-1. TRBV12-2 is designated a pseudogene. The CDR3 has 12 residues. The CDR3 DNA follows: TGTGCAAAAACCGGGGGGCACACTGAAGCTTTCTTT. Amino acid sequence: CAKTGGHTEAFF.

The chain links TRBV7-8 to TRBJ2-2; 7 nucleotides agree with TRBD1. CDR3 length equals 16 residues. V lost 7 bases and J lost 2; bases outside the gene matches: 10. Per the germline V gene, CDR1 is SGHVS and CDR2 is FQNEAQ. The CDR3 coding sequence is TGTGCCAGCACCCCCTTGGGACAGATCAACACCGGGGAGCTGTTTTTT. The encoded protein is CASTPLGQINTGELFF.

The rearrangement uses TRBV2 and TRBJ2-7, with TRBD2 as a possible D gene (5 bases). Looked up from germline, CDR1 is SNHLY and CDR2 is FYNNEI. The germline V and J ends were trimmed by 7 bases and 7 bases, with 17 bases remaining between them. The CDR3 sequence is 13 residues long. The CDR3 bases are TGTGCCAGCATGCCGGGAACCTTTCAGGAGCAGTACTTC. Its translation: CASMPGTFQEQYF.